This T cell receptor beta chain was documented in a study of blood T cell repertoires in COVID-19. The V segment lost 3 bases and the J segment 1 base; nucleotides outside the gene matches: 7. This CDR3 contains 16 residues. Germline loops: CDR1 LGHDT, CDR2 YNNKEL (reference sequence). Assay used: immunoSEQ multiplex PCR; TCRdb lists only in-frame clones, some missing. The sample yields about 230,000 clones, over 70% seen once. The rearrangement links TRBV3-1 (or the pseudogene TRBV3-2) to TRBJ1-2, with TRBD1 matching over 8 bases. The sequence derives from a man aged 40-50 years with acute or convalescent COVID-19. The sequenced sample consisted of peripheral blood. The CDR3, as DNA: TGTGCCAGCAGCCATGCCGGACAGGGAAATAACTATGGCTACACCTTC. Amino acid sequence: CASSHAGQGNNYGYTF.